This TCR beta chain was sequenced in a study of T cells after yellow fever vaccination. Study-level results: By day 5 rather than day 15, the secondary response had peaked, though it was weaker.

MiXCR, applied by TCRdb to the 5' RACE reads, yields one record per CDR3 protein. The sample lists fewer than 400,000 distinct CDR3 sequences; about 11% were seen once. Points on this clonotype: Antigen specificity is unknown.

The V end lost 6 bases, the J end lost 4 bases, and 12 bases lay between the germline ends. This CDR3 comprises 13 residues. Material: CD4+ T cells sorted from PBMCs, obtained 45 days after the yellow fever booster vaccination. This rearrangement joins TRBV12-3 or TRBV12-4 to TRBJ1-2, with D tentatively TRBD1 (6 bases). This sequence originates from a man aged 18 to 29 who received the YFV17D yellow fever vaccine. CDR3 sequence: CASSRGGAYGYTF. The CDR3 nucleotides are TGTGCCAGCAGCCGGGGGGGCGCCTATGGCTACACCTTC.